This TCR beta chain was obtained from a study of early T cells in non-severe SARS-CoV-2 infection. Study-wide context: Sequencing used unsorted whole-blood bulk RNA, so chains lack pairing. Study-wide results and limits: A preference for anti-spike CD8 responses marked VDJdb matching, which missed private and CD4 specificities.

This CDR3 comprises 16 residues. The V end was cut by 3 bases, the J end by 0 bases, with 9 bases between. CDR1 is SGHVS, CDR2 FNYEAQ, per germline. Individual cDNA molecules received unique molecular identifiers. TCRdb reprocessed the 5' RACE reads via MiXCR and lists one record per CDR3 protein. This table has about 48,000 distinct CDR3 sequences, 6.2% appearing once. This clonotype was observed a handful of times. Its specificity is unknown. The chain employs TRBV7-6 and TRBJ2-6; weak D call: TRBD1 (5 bases). This sample comprised whole blood, obtained at baseline. This receptor was obtained from an adult who was a healthcare worker with PCR-confirmed SARS-CoV-2 infection or an uninfected control (not recorded which). As DNA, the CDR3 is TGTGCCAGCAGCTTGGGGCGCCTCTCTGGGGCCAACGTCCTGACTTTC. This codes for CASSLGRLSGANVLTF. The full variable domain, rest sourced from reference TRBV7-6 and TRBJ2-6, is GAGVSQSPRYKVTKRGQDVALRCDPISGHVSLYWYRQALGQGPEFLTYFNYEAQQDKSGLPNDRFSAERPEGSISTLTIQRTEQRDSAMYRCASSLGRLSGANVLTFGAGSRLTVL.